This T cell receptor beta chain emerged from a study of blood T cell repertoires in COVID-19. CDR1 ENHRY and CDR2 SYGVKD come from the germline V gene. CDR3 length equals 14 residues. V was clipped by 9 bases and J by 6 bases, with 21 bases between them. Assay used: immunoSEQ multiplex PCR; TCRdb lists only in-frame clones, some missing. The sample consists of about 15,000 clones, roughly nine tenths of them appearing once. V is TRBV10-3 and J is TRBJ2-7; a possible D gene is TRBD1 (6 bases). This clonotype originated in a man aged 55 to 70 with acute or convalescent COVID-19. The sequenced sample was peripheral blood. The CDR3 DNA is TGTGCCATGTCGTCGGGGACAACGCCGGGCGAGCAGTACTTC. This translates into CAMSSGTTPGEQYF.